This passage covers 21 T cell receptor beta chains from one sample sequenced in a study of blood T cell repertoires in COVID-19. Some clones are missing from TCRdb's copy, which holds only in-frame ones; the method was immunoSEQ multiplex PCR. The sample consists of about 180,000 clones, about 81% of them appearing once. Material: peripheral blood. These receptors were taken from a woman aged 80 or older with COVID-19, enrolled during active disease.

The rearrangement joins TRBV7-9 to TRBJ1-6; D is uncertain. The CDR3 totals 13 residues. V lost 2 bases to trimming and J lost 8 bases, with 7 bases between them. Germline CDR1 is SEHNR and CDR2 is FQNEAQ (reference sequence). CDR3 amino acids: CASSLYLDSPLHF. The CDR3 coding sequence is TGTGCCAGCAGCTTATATCTTGATTCACCCCTCCACTTT.

V and J are TRBV3-1 (or the pseudogene TRBV3-2) and TRBJ2-7; TRBD1 matches 8 bases. V dropped 6 bases and J dropped 4; count of bases not matched to a gene: 11. Germline lookup yields CDR1 LGHDT and CDR2 YNNKEL (reference sequence). CDR3 length: 15 amino acids. The DNA for the CDR3 is TGTGCCAGCAGGGAGATGGACAGGGAGTTTTACGAGCAGTACTTC. This codes for CASREMDREFYEQYF.

The V and J genes are TRBV4-3 and TRBJ2-3; TRBD2 agrees at 12 bases. CDR1 LGHNA and CDR2 YSLEER come from the germline V gene. The CDR3 sequence is 16 residues long. V dropped 4 bases and J dropped 5; count of bases not matched to a gene: 7. The CDR3 sequence: CASSPRTSGAQDTQYF. As DNA, the CDR3 is TGCGCCAGCAGCCCCAGGACTAGCGGGGCTCAAGATACGCAGTATTTT.

In this sample, this clone turned up many times. The rearrangement links TRBV5-1 to TRBJ2-7; no clear D. CDR3 length equals 15 residues. The germline V gene encodes CDR1 SGHRS and CDR2 YFSETQ. V was cut by 4 bases and J by 1 base, with 15 bases left in between. CDR3 nucleotide sequence: TGCGCCAGCAGCAAAGTTGAGTTAAGTTCCTACGAGCAGTACTTC. Encoded protein: CASSKVELSSYEQYF.

The chain uses TRBV28 and TRBJ1-6, with TRBD1 as a possible D gene (5 bases). V lost 3 bases and J 17 bases, leaving 17 bases between the germline ends. The length of the CDR3 is 13 residues. Germline V lookup: CDR1 MDHEN, CDR2 SYDVKM. The CDR3 reads CASSLGRGPAIHF. CDR3 nucleotide sequence: TGTGCCAGCAGTTTGGGGCGCGGACCTGCGATCCACTTT.

The chain combines TRBV11-2 with TRBJ1-2; 9 bases line up with TRBD1. Germline assignment: CDR1 SGHAT and CDR2 FQNNGV. This CDR3 comprises 16 residues. V was clipped by 6 bases and J by 6 bases; unmatched bases: 14. DNA for the CDR3: TGTGCCAGCAGGCGGTCTACAGGGGGCGAATTTCATGGCTACACCTTC. The encoded protein is CASRRSTGGEFHGYTF. The variable domain in full, completed from reference TRBV11-2 and TRBJ1-2, reads EAGVAQSPRYKIIEKRQSVAFWCNPISGHATLYWYQQILGQGPKLLIQFQNNGVVDDSQLPKDRFSAERLKGVDSTLKIQPAKLEDSAVYLCASRRSTGGEFHGYTFGSGTRLTVV.

There are a few counts of this clone. The chain uses TRBV4-1 and TRBJ2-3; 7 positions agree with TRBD2. Trimming removed 0 bases from V and 0 bases from J; junction bases left unmatched: 6. The CDR3 is made up of 17 amino acids. Germline V gives CDR1 MGHRA, CDR2 YSYEKL. CDR3 region: CASSQEGSGASTDTQYF. CDR3 coding DNA: TGCGCCAGCAGCCAAGAAGGGAGCGGGGCCAGCACAGATACGCAGTATTTT.

This sequence joins TRBV4-2 and TRBJ2-7; TRBD1 matches at 11 bases. The V and J ends lost 0 bases and 4 bases, in that order; junction bases with no gene match: 14. Germline V lookup: CDR1 LGHNA, CDR2 YNFKEQ. This CDR3 is built from 19 residues. CDR3 sequence (DNA): TGTGCCAGCAGCCAAGAAGGGTATTTAGGGGACAGGGGGATTTACGAGCAGTACTTC. This gives the protein CASSQEGYLGDRGIYEQYF.

This chain connects TRBV5-4 to TRBJ2-5; 11 bases align to TRBD1. This CDR3 comprises 15 residues. CDR1 and CDR2 (germline): SGHNT, YYREEE (reference sequence). The V segment lost 2 bases and the J segment 5 bases; nucleotides outside the gene matches: 5. CDR3 in DNA: TGTGCCAGCAGCTTAGGGACAGGGGGTCTGGAGACCCAGTACTTC. It codes for CASSLGTGGLETQYF.

The count of this clone is one. The chain links TRBV6-5 to TRBJ2-1; 10 nucleotides match TRBD2. With V trimmed by 2 bases and J by 7 bases, 8 bases remained unmatched. The germline V gene encodes CDR1 MNHEY and CDR2 SVGAGI. The CDR3 is 16 amino acids. This CDR3 is CASSYLASGGINEQFF. DNA for the CDR3: TGTGCCAGCAGTTACCTGGCTAGCGGGGGTATAAATGAGCAGTTCTTC.

The chain employs TRBV20-1 and TRBJ2-5; 8 positions match TRBD2. Trimming took 3 bases from V and 1 from J; bases not matched to a gene: 7. Looked up from germline, CDR1 is DFQATT and CDR2 is SNEGSKA (reference sequence). CDR3 size: 15 residues. The CDR3 is CSASTSGPLQETQYF. CDR3 DNA sequence: TGCAGTGCTAGTACTAGCGGACCCCTCCAAGAGACCCAGTACTTC.

The chain recombines TRBV25-1 with TRBJ2-3; D gene unclear. The length of the CDR3 is 13 residues. The V end lost 0 bases, the J end lost 5 bases, and 6 bases lay between the germline ends. The germline gives CDR1 MGHDK, CDR2 SYGVNS. The CDR3 spells CASSEYRLDTQYF. CDR3 DNA: TGTGCCAGCAGTGAATATAGACTAGATACGCAGTATTTT.

This rearrangement joins TRBV11-2 to TRBJ1-6, with D tentatively TRBD1 (6 bases). The V end was cut by 6 bases, the J end by 8 bases, with 14 bases between. Germline V CDR1 and CDR2: SGHAT, FQNNGV. The length of the CDR3 is 14 residues. CDR3 nucleotide sequence: TGTGCCAGCAGACAGGGATGGGGACATTCACCCCTCCACTTT. Amino acid sequence: CASRQGWGHSPLHF.

The CDR3 region is CASSQDLPGSGSYEQYF. The CDR3 coding sequence is TGTGCCAGCAGCCAAGACCTCCCCGGGAGTGGATCCTACGAGCAGTACTTC. The chain links TRBV14 to TRBJ2-7, with a weak D call TRBD2 (6 bases). V lost 0 bases and J lost 1, with 16 bases in between. The CDR3 runs to 17 residues. Germline loops: CDR1 SGHDN, CDR2 FVKESK. The whole variable domain, remainder taken from reference TRBV14 and TRBJ2-7, is EAGVTQFPSHSVIEKGQTVTLRCDPISGHDNLYWYRRVMGKEIKFLLHFVKESKQDESGMPNNRFLAERTGGTYSTLKVQPAELEDSGVYFCASSQDLPGSGSYEQYFGPGTRLTVT.

The V and J genes are TRBV19 and TRBJ2-7; the match to TRBD2 covers 12 bases. The CDR3 has 15 residues. Germline V gene data show CDR1 as LNHDA and CDR2 as SQIVND (reference sequence). V shed 3 bases and J 3 bases; nucleotides not matched to a gene: 3. CDR3 bases: TGTGCCAGTAGTATCCTAGCGGGAGGGTTCTACGAGCAGTACTTC. Encoded protein: CASSILAGGFYEQYF.

This sequence joins TRBV7-2 and TRBJ2-5; 11 nucleotides match TRBD2. The germline gives CDR1 SGHTA, CDR2 FQGNSA. CDR3 length equals 15 residues. V was pared by 7 bases and J by 5 bases, with 9 bases of the junction left unmatched. CDR3 residues: CASTYSGGAWETQYF. CDR3 in DNA: TGTGCCAGCACCTATAGCGGGGGGGCCTGGGAGACCCAGTACTTC.

The V and J genes are TRBV3-1 (or the pseudogene TRBV3-2) and TRBJ1-2, with 10 bases lining up with TRBD1. J was trimmed by 6 bases and V by 6 bases; bases with no gene match: 7. Germline V gives CDR1 LGHDT, CDR2 YNNKEL (reference sequence). CDR3 length: 14 amino acids. DNA for the CDR3: TGTGCCAGCAGTGACAGGGGGCGTCAGGATGGCTACACCTTC. Amino acids: CASSDRGRQDGYTF.

The chain has TRBV21-1 and TRBJ2-1; the D call TRBD1 from the table was never checked on the DNA. TRBV21-1 is assigned pseudogene status. This CDR3 is built from 17 residues. For the CDR3, the DNA is TGTGCCAGCAGCAAAGAAGACAGGCCCAGCTCCTACAATGAGCAGTTCTTC. Translation gives CASSKEDRPSSYNEQFF.

This clone was counted a few times. The J gene is TRBJ2-3, the V gene TRBV7-3; tentatively, D is TRBD2 (7 bases). Per germline, CDR1 SGHTA and CDR2 FQGTGA. There are 16 residues in the CDR3. V was trimmed by 5 bases and J by 6 bases, leaving 21 bases between them. CDR3 nucleotide sequence: TGTGCCAGCAGCCCACGGGGGCGGGGGACCGGGGATACGCAGTATTTT. Amino acid sequence: CASSPRGRGTGDTQYF.

Here the CDR3 reads CATSRPKPGLARETQYF. Written as DNA, the CDR3 is TGTGCCACCAGCAGACCAAAACCGGGACTAGCTCGGGAGACCCAGTACTTC. The chain couples TRBV15 to TRBJ2-5; 9 bases line up with TRBD2. This CDR3 region has 17 residues. Germline CDR1 LNHNV, CDR2 YYDKDF (reference sequence). With 2 bases clipped from V and 5 bases from J, the junction kept 12 bases outside the gene matches.

V gene TRBV15 combines with J gene TRBJ1-6; TRBD1 matches at 7 bases. This CDR3 region has 17 residues. CDR1 is LNHNV, CDR2 YYDKDF, per germline (reference sequence). V lost 0 bases to trimming and J lost 0 bases; unmatched junction nucleotides: 2. CDR3 loop: CATSRDWDSSYNSPLHF. Written as DNA, the CDR3 is TGTGCCACCAGCAGAGATTGGGACAGCTCCTATAATTCACCCCTCCACTTT.